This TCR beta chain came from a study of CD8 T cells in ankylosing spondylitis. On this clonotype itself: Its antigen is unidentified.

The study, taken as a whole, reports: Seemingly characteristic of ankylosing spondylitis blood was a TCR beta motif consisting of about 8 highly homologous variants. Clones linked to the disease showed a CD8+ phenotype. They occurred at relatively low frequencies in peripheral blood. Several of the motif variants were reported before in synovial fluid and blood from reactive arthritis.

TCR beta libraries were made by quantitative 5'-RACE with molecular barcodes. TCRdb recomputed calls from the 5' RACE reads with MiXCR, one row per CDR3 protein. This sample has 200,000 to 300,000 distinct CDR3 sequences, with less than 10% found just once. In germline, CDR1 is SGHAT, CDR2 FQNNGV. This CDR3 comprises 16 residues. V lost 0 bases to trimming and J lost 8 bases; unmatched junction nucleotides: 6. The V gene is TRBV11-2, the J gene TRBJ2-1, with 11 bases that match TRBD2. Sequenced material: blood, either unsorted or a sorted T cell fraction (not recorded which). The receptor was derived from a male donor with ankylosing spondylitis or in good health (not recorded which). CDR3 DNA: TGTGCCAGCAGCTTAGAATTAGCGGGGGGGCTTGATGAGCAGTTCTTC. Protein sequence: CASSLELAGGLDEQFF.